This T cell receptor beta chain was found in a study of TIL therapy for anti-PD-1-resistant metastatic lung cancer. CDR1 and CDR2 (germline): DFQATT, SNEGSKA (reference sequence). The CDR3 length is 11 residues. The ends were cut back, 3 bases at V and 5 bases at J, with 5 bases in the middle. This was the immunoSEQ v3 assay. TCRdb keeps only in-frame clones here, not all; method: immunoSEQ multiplex PCR. The table has 35,000 to 55,000 clones, roughly 78% seen once. Time point reported: pre-treatment sample, taken before nivolumab and TIL therapy. The sequence was collected from a man aged 65 to 79 with non-small cell lung cancer. This chain links TRBV20-1 with TRBJ1-3, with no clear D. The specimen comprised blood, sampled at baseline. CDR3 DNA sequence: TGCAGTGCTAGTGATAGAAACACCATATATTTT. Its translation: CSASDRNTIYF.